The entry below gives a single T cell receptor beta chain sequence along with its context. Antigen: not known. This entry is derived from a study of immune evolution from preneoplasia to lung adenocarcinoma. Study as a whole: HLA loss of heterozygosity: under 7.5% AIS, about 14% MIA, about 31% ADC, none AAH. General study results and limits: Later-stage lesions appeared to have more T cells, more diversity, less clonality. Top clone share appeared to fall from AAH through AIS, MIA, adenocarcinoma.

Germline lookup yields CDR1 SEHNR and CDR2 FQNEAQ (reference sequence). The CDR3 consists of 14 residues. V trimming: 0 bases; J trimming: 5 bases; junction bases outside the gene matches: 3. The protocol was immunoSEQ multiplex PCR, while the TCRdb copy is restricted to in-frame clones and leaves out a portion. The data hold some 10,000 clones, with about 80% observed a single time. The material sequenced was FFPE lung adenocarcinoma in situ tissue. V usage is TRBV7-9 and J usage is TRBJ1-2; TRBD1 matches at 7 bases. The source of this sequence is a person aged 55-85 years with lung adenocarcinoma. The CDR3 is CASSLADRRYGYTF. The CDR3 DNA follows: TGTGCCAGCAGCTTAGCGGACAGGAGGTATGGCTACACCTTC. Full variable domain (remainder filled in from reference TRBV7-9 and TRBJ1-2): DTGVSQNPRHKITKRGQNVTFRCDPISEHNRLYWYRQTLGQGPEFLTYFQNEAQLEKSRLLSDRFSAERPKGSFSTLEIQRTEQGDSAMYLCASSLADRRYGYTFGSGTRLTVV.